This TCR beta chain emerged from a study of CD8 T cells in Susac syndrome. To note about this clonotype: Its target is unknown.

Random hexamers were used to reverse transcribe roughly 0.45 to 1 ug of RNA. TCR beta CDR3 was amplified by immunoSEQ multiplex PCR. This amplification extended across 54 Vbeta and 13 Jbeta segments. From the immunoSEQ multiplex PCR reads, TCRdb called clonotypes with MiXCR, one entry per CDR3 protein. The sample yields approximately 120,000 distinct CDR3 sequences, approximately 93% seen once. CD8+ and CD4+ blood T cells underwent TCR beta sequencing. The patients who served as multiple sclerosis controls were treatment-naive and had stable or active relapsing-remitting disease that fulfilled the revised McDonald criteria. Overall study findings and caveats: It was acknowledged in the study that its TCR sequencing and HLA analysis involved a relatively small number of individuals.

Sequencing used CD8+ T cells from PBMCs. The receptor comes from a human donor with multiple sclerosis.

CDR3 DNA sequence: TGTGCCAGCAGCTACACCGGGCAACCCTACAATGAGCAGTTCTTC. Protein product: CASSYTGQPYNEQFF. The chain uses TRBV13 and TRBJ2-1, with D unresolved. The CDR3 extends over 15 amino acids. Germline V gene data show CDR1 as PRHDT and CDR2 as FYEKMQ (reference sequence). Between the trimmed V and J ends, which lost 4 bases and 2 bases, there was a span of 12 bases.